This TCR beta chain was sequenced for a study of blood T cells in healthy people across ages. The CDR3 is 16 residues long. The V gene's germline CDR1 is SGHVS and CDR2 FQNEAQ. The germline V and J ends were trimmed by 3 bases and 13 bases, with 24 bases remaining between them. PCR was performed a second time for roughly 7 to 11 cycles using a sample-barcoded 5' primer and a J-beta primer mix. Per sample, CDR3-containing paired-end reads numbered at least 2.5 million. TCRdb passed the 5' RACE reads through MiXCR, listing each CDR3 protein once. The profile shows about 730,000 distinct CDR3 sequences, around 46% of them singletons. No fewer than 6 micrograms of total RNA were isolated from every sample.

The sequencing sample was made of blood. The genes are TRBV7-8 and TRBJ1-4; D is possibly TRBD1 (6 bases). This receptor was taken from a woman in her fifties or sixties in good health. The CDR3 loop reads CASSLEGGRGEAGLFF. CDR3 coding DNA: TGTGCCAGCAGCTTGGAGGGTGGCAGGGGCGAAGCGGGACTGTTTTTT.